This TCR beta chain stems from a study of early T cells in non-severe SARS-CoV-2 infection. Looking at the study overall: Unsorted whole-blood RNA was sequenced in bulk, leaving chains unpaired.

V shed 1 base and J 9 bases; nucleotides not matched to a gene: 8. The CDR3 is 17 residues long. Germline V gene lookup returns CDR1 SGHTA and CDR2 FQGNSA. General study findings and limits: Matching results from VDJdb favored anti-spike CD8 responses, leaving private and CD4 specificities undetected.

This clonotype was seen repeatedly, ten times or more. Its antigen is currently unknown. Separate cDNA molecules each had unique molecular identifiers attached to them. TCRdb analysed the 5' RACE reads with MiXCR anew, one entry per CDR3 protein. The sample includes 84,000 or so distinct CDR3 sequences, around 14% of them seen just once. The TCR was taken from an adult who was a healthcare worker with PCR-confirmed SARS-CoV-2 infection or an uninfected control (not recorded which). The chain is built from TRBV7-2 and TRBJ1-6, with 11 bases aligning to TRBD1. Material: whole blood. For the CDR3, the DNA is TGTGCCAGCAGCTTAGGGACGGGAGGGACAGGGGGTTCACCCCTCCACTTT. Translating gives CASSLGTGGTGGSPLHF.